This T cell receptor beta chain was captured in a study of shared clonotypes between healthy human individuals. Study-wide context: The people who gave samples were two women and a few men aged 18 to 49. Study results and caveats: Donor clonotype sharing was expected to depend on sequencing depth. In general, naive subsets displayed greater estimated richness than memory subsets did.

Once extracted for a subset, genomic DNA was divided evenly among several immunoSEQ plates. Generated by immunoSEQ multiplex PCR, the TCRdb table keeps only in-frame clones and is missing some. The sample consists of about a million clones, around 80% of them appearing once. On this clone itself: Its cognate antigen is unknown.

Germline CDR1 SGHNT, CDR2 YYREEE (reference sequence). The CDR3 is 13 residues long. V lost 0 bases and J lost 6, with 7 bases in between. The sequenced sample was memory CD4+ T cells sorted from blood. Subset of the sample: CD45RA-negative fraction. This sequence originates from a young man in good health. The chain is built from TRBV5-4 and TRBJ2-1, with D unresolved. Here the CDR3 DNA reads TGTGCCAGCAGCTTGGCCTGGAGCAATGAGCAGTTCTTC. Protein sequence: CASSLAWSNEQFF.